The T cell receptor (beta chain) under discussion was sequenced for a study of shared clonotypes between healthy human individuals. The CDR3 is 16 amino acids. Germline trimming cut 2 bases from V and 2 bases from J; bases unmatched to any gene: 5. Germline CDR1 and CDR2: SGHTA and FQGTGA. Generated by immunoSEQ multiplex PCR, the TCRdb table keeps only in-frame clones and is missing some. The table includes 2,500,000 or so clones, 93% detected once. With regard to this clone: This sample includes further DNA sequences coding for the same CDR3.

This clonotype originated in a man aged 18 to 30 in good health. Some clones in this sample may be carry-over from other donors' samples. The specimen was naive CD4+ T cells from PBMCs. The subset is: CD45RA+ positively selected. The chain is built from TRBV7-3 and TRBJ2-7, with 11 bases fitting TRBD2. For the CDR3, the DNA is TGTGCCAGCAGCTTAGAAGGGACTAGCGGAACCTACGAGCAGTACTTC. Its translation is CASSLEGTSGTYEQYF.